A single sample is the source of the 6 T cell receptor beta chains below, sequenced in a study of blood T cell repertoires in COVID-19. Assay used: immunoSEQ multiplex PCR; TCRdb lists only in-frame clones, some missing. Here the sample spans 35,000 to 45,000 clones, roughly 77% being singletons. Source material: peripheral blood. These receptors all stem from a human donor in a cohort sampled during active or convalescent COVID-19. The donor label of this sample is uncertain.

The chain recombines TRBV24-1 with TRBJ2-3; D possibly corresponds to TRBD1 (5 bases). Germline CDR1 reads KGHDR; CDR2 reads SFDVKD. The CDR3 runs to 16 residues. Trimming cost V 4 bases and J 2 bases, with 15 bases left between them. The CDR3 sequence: CATSDHRTQATDTQYF. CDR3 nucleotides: TGTGCCACCAGTGACCACAGGACCCAAGCCACAGATACGCAGTATTTT.

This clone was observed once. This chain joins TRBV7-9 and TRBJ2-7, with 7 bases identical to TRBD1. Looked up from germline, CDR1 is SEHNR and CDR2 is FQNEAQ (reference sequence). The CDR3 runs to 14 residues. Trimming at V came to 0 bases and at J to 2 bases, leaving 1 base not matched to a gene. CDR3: CASSLAGQTYEQYF. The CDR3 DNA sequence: TGTGCCAGCAGCTTAGCGGGACAGACCTACGAGCAGTACTTC.

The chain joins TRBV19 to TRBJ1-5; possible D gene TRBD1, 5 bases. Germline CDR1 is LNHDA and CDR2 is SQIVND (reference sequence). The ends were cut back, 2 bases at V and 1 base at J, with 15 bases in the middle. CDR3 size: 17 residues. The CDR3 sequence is CASSIQGTARSNQPQHF. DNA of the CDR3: TGTGCCAGTAGTATACAGGGTACGGCTAGGAGCAATCAGCCCCAGCATTTT.

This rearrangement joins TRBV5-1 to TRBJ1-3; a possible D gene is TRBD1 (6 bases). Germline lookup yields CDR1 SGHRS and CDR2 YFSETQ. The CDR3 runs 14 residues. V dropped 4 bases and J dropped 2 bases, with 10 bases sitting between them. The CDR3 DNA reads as TGCGCCAGCAGCCAAGGACAGACTGGAAACACCATATATTTT. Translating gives CASSQGQTGNTIYF.

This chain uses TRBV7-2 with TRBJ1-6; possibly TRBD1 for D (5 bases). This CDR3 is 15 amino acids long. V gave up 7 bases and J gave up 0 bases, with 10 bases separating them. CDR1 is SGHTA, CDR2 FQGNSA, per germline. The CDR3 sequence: CASTRVFSYNSPLHF. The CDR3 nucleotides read TGTGCCAGCACCAGGGTATTCTCCTATAATTCACCCCTCCACTTT.

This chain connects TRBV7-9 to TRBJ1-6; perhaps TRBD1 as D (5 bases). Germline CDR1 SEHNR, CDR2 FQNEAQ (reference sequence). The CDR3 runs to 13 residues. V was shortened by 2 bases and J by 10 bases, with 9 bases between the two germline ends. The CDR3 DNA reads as TGTGCCAGCAGCTTACAGGGTGGGTCACCCCTCCACTTT. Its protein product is CASSLQGGSPLHF.